This record concerns one T cell receptor beta chain sequence. Original analysis: Junction-only immunoSEQ sequences carried no quality scores, so filtering differed. TCRdb's copy holds only in-frame clones and misses some; the assay was immunoSEQ multiplex PCR. The V and J calls and the clone size are those of that table, but D and trimming were determined from the DNA. The data contain around 690,000 clones, roughly 91% of them singletons. This entry is derived from a study of shared clonotypes between healthy human individuals. Deletions cut 0 bases from V and 6 bases from J, with 9 bases between. The CDR3 consists of 14 residues. Germline assignment: CDR1 SGDLS and CDR2 YYNGEE.

This chain connects TRBV9 to TRBJ2-2; D is perhaps TRBD2 (5 bases). The TCR originated in a man aged 18 to 29 in good health. Some clones in this sample may be carry-over from other donors' samples. Material: memory CD8+ T cells from PBMCs. Subset of the sample: CD45RO+ cells pooled with CCR7-negative TemRA cells. This CDR3 is CASSVVPGAGELFF. In DNA form, the CDR3 reads TGTGCCAGCAGCGTAGTCCCCGGGGCCGGGGAGCTGTTTTTT.